The text below deals with one TCR beta chain. The entry originates in a study of blood T cell repertoires in COVID-19. Study as a whole: Donors in the United States, Italy and Spain gave samples during acute or convalescent COVID-19. The analysed material was cDNA or gDNA that came from T cells, B-cell-depleted T cells, or PBMCs.

One Seattle source followed patients from active infection through their disease course. Authors' methods: The authors estimated nucleated cell counts from reference gene primer amplification. The protocol was immunoSEQ multiplex PCR, while the TCRdb copy is restricted to in-frame clones and leaves out a portion. The DNA was the basis for D and trimming; V, J and clone size are from that table. In the table there are about 270,000 clones, about nine tenths of which are singletons. The CDR3 extends over 14 amino acids. V lost 4 bases and J lost 1, with 13 bases in between. Germline CDR1 reads SQVTM; CDR2 reads ANQGSEA.

The clonotype was recovered from a woman aged 25 to 39 with COVID-19, enrolled during active disease. J is TRBJ1-1 and V is TRBV29-1; no clear D. The source material was peripheral blood. The CDR3 protein is CSVVGLRQNTEAFF. The CDR3 nucleotides read TGCAGCGTTGTGGGTTTGAGGCAGAACACTGAAGCTTTCTTT.